What follows are 13 T cell receptor beta chains derived from one specimen sequenced in a study of T cell repertoires in cytomegalovirus infection. TCRdb called the reads again in MiXCR, with one record for every CDR3 protein. The sample shows 290,000 or so distinct CDR3 sequences, around 9.1% of them seen only once. The material sequenced was PBMCs. The source is a human donor in good health (CMV status not recorded). Some clones in this sample may be carry-over from other donors' samples.

In its sample, this clonotype was seen many times. This chain links TRBV19 with TRBJ2-7, with TRBD1 matching 10 bases. This CDR3 contains 14 residues. The germline V gene has CDR1 LNHDA and CDR2 SQIVND (reference sequence). The trim removed 5 bases at V and 5 bases at J, leaving 6 bases unmatched. CDR3 sequence reads: CASSQPGQGNEQYF. CDR3 DNA: TGTGCCAGTAGTCAACCGGGACAGGGGAACGAGCAGTACTTC.

This clonotype was observed many times. V gene TRBV5-1 combines with J gene TRBJ2-3; possible D gene TRBD2, 6 bases. V dropped 3 bases and J dropped 11 bases, with 13 bases sitting between them. The germline V gene has CDR1 SGHRS and CDR2 YFSETQ. CDR3 size: 12 residues. The CDR3 DNA follows: TGCGCCAGCAGCTGGGAGACGGGACTGCAGTATTTT. Translating it yields CASSWETGLQYF.

CDR3 residues: CASSQSDPLTNEQFF. In DNA form, the CDR3 reads TGTGCCAGCAGCCAATCCGACCCGTTGACCAATGAGCAGTTCTTC. The chain links TRBV4-2 to TRBJ2-1; no firm D call. Between the trimmed V and J ends, which lost 2 bases and 6 bases, there was a span of 14 bases. Germline V lookup: CDR1 LGHNA, CDR2 YNFKEQ. The length of the CDR3 is 15 residues.

The chain carries TRBV25-1 and TRBJ1-6; D not resolved. The CDR3 extends over 12 amino acids. V was trimmed by 1 base and J by 9 bases, leaving 4 bases between them. Germline CDR1 is MGHDK and CDR2 is SYGVNS. CDR3 region: CASSEWASPLHF. The CDR3 DNA reads TGTGCCAGCAGTGAATGGGCTTCACCCCTCCACTTT.

The table lists this clonotype with a few counts. The chain uses TRBV10-3 and TRBJ2-7; D remains ambiguous. Trimming left V 2 bases short and J 4 bases short, with 6 bases between. This CDR3 is 12 amino acids long. CDR1 is ENHRY and CDR2 is SYGVKD in the germline V gene. The CDR3 DNA reads as TGTGCCATCAGTGAGGTAGGGTACGAGCAGTACGTC. Its protein is CAISEVGYEQYV.

The sample holds many counts of this clonotype. The CDR3 DNA is TGCAGTGCTGACCCAGGGAGGTCGGGGGAGGAGACCCAGTACTTC. Protein product: CSADPGRSGEETQYF. The chain combines TRBV20-1 with TRBJ2-5; D may be TRBD2 (6 bases). V dropped 5 bases and J dropped 5 bases, with 21 bases sitting between them. The CDR3 totals 15 residues. In germline, CDR1 is DFQATT, CDR2 SNEGSKA (reference sequence).

This clonotype occurred many times. The CDR3 coding sequence is TGTGCCAGCACCGAGGGGGGCGGCTACACCTTC. It specifies CASTEGGGYTF. The rearrangement uses TRBV28 and TRBJ1-2; perhaps TRBD1 as D (6 bases). This CDR3 region has 11 residues. Trimming took 7 bases from V and 8 from J, leaving 11 bases between them. CDR1 MDHEN and CDR2 SYDVKM come from the germline V gene.

This clonotype has at least ten counts. This chain links TRBV19 with TRBJ1-5; TRBD1 is a possible D gene (6 bases). The CDR3 runs to 15 residues. V was pared by 6 bases and J by 1 base, with 13 bases between. CDR1 LNHDA and CDR2 SQIVND come from the germline V gene (reference sequence). The CDR3 loop reads CASSLSGTSNQPQHF. The CDR3 DNA sequence: TGTGCCAGTAGCCTTTCCGGGACAAGCAATCAGCCCCAGCATTTT. The whole variable domain, filled in from reference TRBV19 and TRBJ1-5, reads DGGITQSPKYLFRKEGQNVTLSCEQNLNHDAMYWYRQDPGQGLRLIYYSQIVNDFQKGDIAEGYSVSREKKESFPLTVTSAQKNPTAFYLCASSLSGTSNQPQHFGDGTRLSIL.

There are many counts of this clonotype. This chain connects TRBV15 to TRBJ2-5; D is undetermined. CDR1 is LNHNV and CDR2 is YYDKDF in the germline V gene (reference sequence). Trimming took off 3 bases at V and 1 base at J, with 3 bases between the two ends. The CDR3 consists of 12 residues. The CDR3 DNA sequence: TGTGCCACCAGCAGGAGCCAAGAGACCCAGTACTTC. This codes for CATSRSQETQYF.

The chain links TRBV7-9 to TRBJ1-2; possibly TRBD1 for D (6 bases). Trimming shortened V by 2 bases and J by 4 bases, and 17 bases separated the two germline ends. The CDR3 covers 16 residues. Germline V gene lookup returns CDR1 SEHNR and CDR2 FQNEAQ (reference sequence). The CDR3, as DNA: TGTGCCAGCAGCTTATCCCCCCTCAGGGGTGCCTATGGCTACACCTTC. Its protein is CASSLSPLRGAYGYTF.

This clonotype appeared many times. The rearrangement links TRBV7-9 to TRBJ2-4, with D tentatively TRBD1 (5 bases). The CDR3 is made up of 14 amino acids. Germline V gene sequence: CDR1 SEHNR, CDR2 FQNEAQ (reference sequence). V lost 2 bases, J lost 9 bases, and 14 bases lay in between. CDR3 in amino acids: CASSLQGVRTIQYF. The CDR3 region has the DNA TGTGCCAGCAGCTTACAGGGCGTTCGGACCATTCAGTACTTC.

This clonotype was detected a few times. The rearrangement links TRBV5-1 to TRBJ1-2; D remains ambiguous. Germline CDR1 is SGHRS and CDR2 is YFSETQ. V shed 0 bases and J shed 6 bases, with 6 bases lying between them. CDR3 length: 12 residues. The CDR3 region has the DNA TGCGCCAGCAGCTTGGACCTTGATGGCTACACCTTC. Translated: CASSLDLDGYTF.

This clonotype was seen at least ten times. The chain has TRBV2 and TRBJ1-2; TRBD1 is a possible D gene (6 bases). Germline values: CDR1 SNHLY, CDR2 FYNNEI. The V gene lost 8 bases and the J gene lost 7 bases, with 14 bases spanning the gap. This CDR3 is built from 12 residues. The CDR3 sequence: CASLRGLGGYTF. DNA for the CDR3: TGTGCCAGCCTCCGGGGGCTTGGTGGCTACACCTTC.